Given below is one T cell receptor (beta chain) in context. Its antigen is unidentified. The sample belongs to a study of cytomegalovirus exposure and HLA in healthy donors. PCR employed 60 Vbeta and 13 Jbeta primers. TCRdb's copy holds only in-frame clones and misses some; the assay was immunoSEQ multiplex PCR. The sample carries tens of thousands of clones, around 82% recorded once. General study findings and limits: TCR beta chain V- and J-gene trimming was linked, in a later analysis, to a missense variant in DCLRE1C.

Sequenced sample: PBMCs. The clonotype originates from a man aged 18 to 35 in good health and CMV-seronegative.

The CDR3 reads CASSDAGGNEQFF. In DNA, the CDR3 is TGTGCCAGCAGCGACGCCGGGGGTAATGAGCAGTTCTTC. This chain links TRBV27 with TRBJ2-1; perhaps TRBD2 as D (6 bases). The CDR3 is 13 amino acids. CDR1 MNHEY and CDR2 SMNVEV come from the germline V gene (reference sequence). The V end lost 6 bases, the J end lost 7 bases, and 13 bases lay between the germline ends.